The 13 T cell receptor beta chains in this list originate from one sample, sequenced in a study of blood T cell repertoires in COVID-19. Sequencing used immunoSEQ multiplex PCR; TCRdb keeps in-frame clones, though not all of them. In the table there are approximately 150,000 clones, less than 90% of which are singletons. The sequenced sample was peripheral blood. The origin of the receptors is a man aged 55 to 69 with acute or convalescent COVID-19.

This chain joins TRBV5-4 and TRBJ1-4, with TRBD1 matching 9 bases. The CDR3 extends over 16 amino acids. CDR1 is SGHNT, CDR2 YYREEE, per germline (reference sequence). Losses at the gene ends were 4 bases for V and 8 bases for J; bases not matched to a gene: 12. Written as DNA, the CDR3 is TGTGCCAGCAGCACCGACAGGGGGGACTTAAGGGAAAAACTGTTTTTT. Amino acids: CASSTDRGDLREKLFF.

The sample holds one count of this clone. The gene calls are TRBV5-6 and TRBJ1-2; maybe TRBD1 (6 bases). The CDR3 has 15 residues. Trimming removed 0 bases at V and 5 bases at J, with 14 bases between. Germline lookup yields CDR1 SGHDT and CDR2 YYEEEE. The CDR3 spells CASSLDYRDVYGYTF. CDR3 in DNA: TGTGCCAGCAGCTTGGATTACAGGGATGTTTATGGCTACACCTTC.

Here the CDR3 DNA reads TGTGCCAGCAGCTCGTTAGGGGGAACCTACGAGCAGTACTTC. This translates into CASSSLGGTYEQYF. This sequence joins TRBV11-2 and TRBJ2-7; possible D gene TRBD1, 6 bases. Per the germline V gene, CDR1 is SGHAT and CDR2 is FQNNGV. This CDR3 contains 14 residues. V dropped 4 bases and J dropped 2 bases, with 12 bases sitting between them.

The chain recombines TRBV5-1 with TRBJ1-2; TRBD1 aligns across 7 bases. J lost 8 bases, V lost 4 bases, and 14 bases had no gene match. Germline CDR1 SGHRS, CDR2 YFSETQ. The CDR3 extends over 15 amino acids. The CDR3 is CASSGLGGQAEGYTF. The CDR3, as DNA: TGCGCCAGCAGCGGATTGGGAGGACAGGCGGAAGGCTACACCTTC.

V usage is TRBV6-5 and J usage is TRBJ1-5, with D tentatively TRBD1 (6 bases). V lost 2 bases to trimming and J lost 5 bases, with 10 bases between them. Germline-derived CDR1 and CDR2 are MNHEY and SVGAGI. The CDR3 length is 14 residues. The CDR3 spells CASSYSKGDQPQHF. CDR3 bases: TGTGCCAGCAGTTACAGTAAGGGGGATCAGCCCCAGCATTTT.

V gene TRBV7-8 combines with J gene TRBJ2-7, with TRBD1 as a possible D gene (5 bases). The ends were cut back, 6 bases at V and 0 bases at J, with 15 bases in the middle. The CDR3 covers 15 residues. The V gene's germline CDR1 is SGHVS and CDR2 FQNEAQ. The DNA of the CDR3 is TGTGCCAGCAGTGTAGACAGTTTGAGCTCCTACGAGCAGTACTTC. Translated: CASSVDSLSSYEQYF.

The rearrangement links TRBV19 to TRBJ1-5; TRBD1 aligns across 7 bases. The germline CDR1 and CDR2 sequences are LNHDA and SQIVND (reference sequence). V was pared by 8 bases and J by 3 bases, with 13 bases of the junction left unmatched. The CDR3 sequence is 16 residues long. CDR3 in DNA: TGTGCCAGTCAGGGTAGACAGGGAATCCCCAATCAGCCCCAGCATTTT. Protein sequence: CASQGRQGIPNQPQHF.

This chain connects TRBV2 to TRBJ2-6; possibly TRBD1 for D (6 bases). V lost 11 bases and J lost 0, with 14 bases in between. The CDR3 is made up of 15 amino acids. CDR1 SNHLY and CDR2 FYNNEI come from the germline V gene. CDR3 nucleotides: TGTGCCGGAGGACAGTTGAGCTCTGGGGCCAACGTCCTGACTTTC. As protein: CAGGQLSSGANVLTF.

This chain joins TRBV19 and TRBJ1-1, with D uncertain. This CDR3 is built from 13 residues. V was pared by 5 bases and J by 5 bases, with 12 bases between. Germline CDR1 is LNHDA and CDR2 is SQIVND (reference sequence). CDR3 region: CASSEGRGTEAFF. CDR3 DNA: TGTGCCAGTAGTGAGGGTAGAGGGACTGAAGCTTTCTTT.

This clone was detected ten times or more. This chain connects TRBV19 to TRBJ2-5; D remains unclear. CDR3 length: 13 amino acids. Between the trimmed V and J ends, which lost 2 bases and 2 bases, there was a span of 6 bases. Looked up from germline, CDR1 is LNHDA and CDR2 is SQIVND (reference sequence). In DNA, the CDR3 is TGTGCCAGTAGTATACGGAGACAAGAGACCCAGTACTTC. This gives the protein CASSIRRQETQYF.

The genes are TRBV5-1 and TRBJ1-2, with 7 nucleotides matching TRBD1. Germline V CDR1 and CDR2: SGHRS, YFSETQ. The CDR3 is made up of 16 amino acids. Germline trimming cut 6 bases from V and 8 bases from J; bases unmatched to any gene: 19. The CDR3 region has the DNA TGCGCCAGCACTCCCTTCTCATCCAGGGGGTTAGGGGGCTACACCTTC. Its protein product is CASTPFSSRGLGGYTF.

V usage is TRBV7-3 and J usage is TRBJ2-3; 8 bases are shared with TRBD2. V dropped 2 bases and J dropped 4; count of bases not matched to a gene: 8. The germline gives CDR1 SGHTA, CDR2 FQGTGA. The CDR3 spans 16 residues. The chain's CDR3 is CASSLRGLAPADTQYF. CDR3 nucleotides: TGTGCCAGCAGCTTACGCGGACTAGCCCCCGCAGATACGCAGTATTTT. The full variable domain, its missing parts supplied by reference TRBV7-3 and TRBJ2-3, is GAGVSQTPSNKVTEKGKYVELRCDPISGHTALYWYRQSLGQGPEFLIYFQGTGAADDSGLPNDRFFAVRPEGSVSTLKIQRTERGDSAVYLCASSLRGLAPADTQYFGPGTRLTVL.

The V and J genes are TRBV2 and TRBJ1-6; 7 positions match TRBD1. The CDR3 sequence is 15 residues long. The V and J ends lost 9 bases and 8 bases, in that order; junction bases with no gene match: 13. Germline V gives CDR1 SNHLY, CDR2 FYNNEI. The CDR3 spells CASTKTDRTDSPLHF. CDR3 coding DNA: TGTGCCAGTACCAAGACGGACAGGACGGATTCACCCCTCCACTTT.